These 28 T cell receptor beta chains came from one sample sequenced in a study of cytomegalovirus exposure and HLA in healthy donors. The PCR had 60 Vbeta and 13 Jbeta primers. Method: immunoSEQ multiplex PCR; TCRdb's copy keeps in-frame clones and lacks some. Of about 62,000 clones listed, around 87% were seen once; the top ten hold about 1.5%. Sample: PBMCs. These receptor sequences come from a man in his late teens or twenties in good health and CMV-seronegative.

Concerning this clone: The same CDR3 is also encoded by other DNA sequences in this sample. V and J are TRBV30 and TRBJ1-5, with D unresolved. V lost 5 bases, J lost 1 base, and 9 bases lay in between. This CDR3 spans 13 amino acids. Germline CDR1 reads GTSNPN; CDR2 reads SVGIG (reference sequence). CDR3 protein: CAWATGSNQPQHF. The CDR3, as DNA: TGTGCCTGGGCGACGGGAAGCAATCAGCCCCAGCATTTT.

CDR3 sequence reads: CASSISVQPQHF. CDR3 nucleotides: TGTGCCAGTAGTATAAGCGTTCAGCCCCAGCATTTT. The V call is TRBV19, the J call TRBJ1-5; D ambiguous. The CDR3 loop spans 12 amino acids. The V gene's germline CDR1 is LNHDA and CDR2 SQIVND (reference sequence). Trimming removed 2 bases from V and 6 bases from J, with 5 bases in between.

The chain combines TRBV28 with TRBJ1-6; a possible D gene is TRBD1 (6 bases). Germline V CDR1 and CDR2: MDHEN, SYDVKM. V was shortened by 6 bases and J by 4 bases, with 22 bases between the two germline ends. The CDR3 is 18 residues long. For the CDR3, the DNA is TGTGCCAGCAGGGGGGCCTCGCAAATCGGGCCTTATAATTCACCCCTCCACTTT. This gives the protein CASRGASQIGPYNSPLHF. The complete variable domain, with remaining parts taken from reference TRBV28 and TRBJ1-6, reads DVKVTQSSRYLVKRTGEKVFLECVQDMDHENMFWYRQDPGLGLRLIYFSYDVKMKEKGDIPEGYSVSREKKERFSLILESASTNQTSMYLCASRGASQIGPYNSPLHFGNGTRLTVT.

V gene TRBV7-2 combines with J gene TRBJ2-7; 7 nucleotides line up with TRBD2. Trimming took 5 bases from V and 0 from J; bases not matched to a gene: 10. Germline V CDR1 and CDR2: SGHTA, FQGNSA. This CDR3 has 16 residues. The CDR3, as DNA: TGTGCCAGCAGCCCGGTCTCCGGGGGGAGCTCCTACGAGCAGTACTTC. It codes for CASSPVSGGSSYEQYF.

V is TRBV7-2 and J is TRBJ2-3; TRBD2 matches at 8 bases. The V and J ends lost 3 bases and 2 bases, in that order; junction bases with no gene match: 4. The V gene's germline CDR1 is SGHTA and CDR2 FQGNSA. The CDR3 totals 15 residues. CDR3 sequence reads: CASSFGGGPTDTQYF. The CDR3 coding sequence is TGTGCCAGCAGCTTCGGCGGGGGGCCCACAGATACGCAGTATTTT.

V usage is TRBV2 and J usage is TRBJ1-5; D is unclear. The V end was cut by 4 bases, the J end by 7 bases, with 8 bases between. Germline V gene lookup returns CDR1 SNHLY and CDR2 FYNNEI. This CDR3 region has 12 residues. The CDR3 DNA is TGTGCCAGCAGTGTGAGTAGACAGCCCCAGCATTTT. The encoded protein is CASSVSRQPQHF.

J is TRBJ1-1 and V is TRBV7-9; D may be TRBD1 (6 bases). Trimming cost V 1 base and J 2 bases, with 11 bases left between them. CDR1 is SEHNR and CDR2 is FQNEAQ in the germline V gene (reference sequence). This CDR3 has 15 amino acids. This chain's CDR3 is CASSLEQGLNTEAFF. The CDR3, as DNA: TGTGCCAGCAGCTTAGAGCAGGGGCTTAACACTGAAGCTTTCTTT.

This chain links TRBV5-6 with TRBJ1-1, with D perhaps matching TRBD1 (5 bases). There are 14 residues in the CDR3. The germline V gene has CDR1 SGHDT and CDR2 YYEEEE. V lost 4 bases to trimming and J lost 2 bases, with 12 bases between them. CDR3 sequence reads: CASSGGIGNTEAFF. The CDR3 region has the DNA TGTGCCAGCAGCGGGGGGATCGGAAACACTGAAGCTTTCTTT.

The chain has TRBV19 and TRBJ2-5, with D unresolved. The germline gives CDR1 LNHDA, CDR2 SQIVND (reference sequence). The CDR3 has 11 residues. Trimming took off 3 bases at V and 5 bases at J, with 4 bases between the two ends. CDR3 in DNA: TGTGCCAGTAGTATGGAGGAGACCCAGTACTTC. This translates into CASSMEETQYF. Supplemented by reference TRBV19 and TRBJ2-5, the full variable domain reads DGGITQSPKYLFRKEGQNVTLSCEQNLNHDAMYWYRQDPGQGLRLIYYSQIVNDFQKGDIAEGYSVSREKKESFPLTVTSAQKNPTAFYLCASSMEETQYFGPGTRLLVL.

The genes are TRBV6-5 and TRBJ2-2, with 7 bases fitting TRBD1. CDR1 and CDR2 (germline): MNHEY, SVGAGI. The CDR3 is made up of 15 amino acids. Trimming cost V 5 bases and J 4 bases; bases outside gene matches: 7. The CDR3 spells CASSIDRVTTGELFF. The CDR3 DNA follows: TGTGCCAGCAGTATCGACAGGGTAACCACCGGGGAGCTGTTTTTT.

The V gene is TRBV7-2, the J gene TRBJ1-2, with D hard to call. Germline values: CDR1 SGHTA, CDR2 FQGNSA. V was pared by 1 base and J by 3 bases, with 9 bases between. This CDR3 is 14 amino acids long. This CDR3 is CASSLDSGHYGYTF. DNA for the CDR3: TGTGCCAGCAGCTTAGACAGCGGGCACTATGGCTACACCTTC.

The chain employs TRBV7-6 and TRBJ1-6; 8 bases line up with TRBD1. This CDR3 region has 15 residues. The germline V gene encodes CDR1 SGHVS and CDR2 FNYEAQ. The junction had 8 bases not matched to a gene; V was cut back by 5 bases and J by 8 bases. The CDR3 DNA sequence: TGTGCCAGCAGCCTCCGACAGGGGAGCGATTCACCCCTCCACTTT. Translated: CASSLRQGSDSPLHF.

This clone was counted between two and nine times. CDR3: CASSERLAGAYEQYF. Here the CDR3 DNA reads TGTGCCAGCAGTGAACGACTAGCGGGGGCCTACGAGCAGTACTTC. This chain connects TRBV6-1 to TRBJ2-7, with TRBD2 matching over 12 bases. CDR3 length equals 15 residues. The germline CDR1 and CDR2 sequences are MNHNS and SASEGT. The ends lost 2 bases at V and 2 bases at J; junction bases unmatched: 1.

CDR3 sequence (DNA): TGTGCCAGCAGCGTAGAGGCGGGGGGGCCGGCAGATACGCAGTATTTT. It encodes CASSVEAGGPADTQYF. The V and J genes are TRBV9 and TRBJ2-3; 9 bases map to TRBD2. CDR1 SGDLS and CDR2 YYNGEE come from the germline V gene. V lost 0 bases to trimming and J lost 4 bases; unmatched junction nucleotides: 6. The CDR3 runs to 16 residues. Full variable domain (rest looked up from reference TRBV9 and TRBJ2-3): DSGVTQTPKHLITATGQRVTLRCSPRSGDLSVYWYQQSLDQGLQFLIQYYNGEERAKGNILERFSAQQFPDLHSELNLSSLELGDSALYFCASSVEAGGPADTQYFGPGTRLTVL.

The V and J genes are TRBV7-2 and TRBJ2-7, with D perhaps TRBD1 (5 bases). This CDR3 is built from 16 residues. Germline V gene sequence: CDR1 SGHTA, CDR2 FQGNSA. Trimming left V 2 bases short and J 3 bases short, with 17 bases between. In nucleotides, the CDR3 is TGTGCCAGCAGCTTAACCGGCTTGGGCAGGGACTACGAGCAGTACTTC. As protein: CASSLTGLGRDYEQYF.

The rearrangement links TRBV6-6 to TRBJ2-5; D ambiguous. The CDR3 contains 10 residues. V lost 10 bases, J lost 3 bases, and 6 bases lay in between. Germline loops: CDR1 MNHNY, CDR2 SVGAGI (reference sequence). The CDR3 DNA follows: TGTGCCACCTTAAAAGAGACCCAGTACTTC. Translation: CATLKETQYF.

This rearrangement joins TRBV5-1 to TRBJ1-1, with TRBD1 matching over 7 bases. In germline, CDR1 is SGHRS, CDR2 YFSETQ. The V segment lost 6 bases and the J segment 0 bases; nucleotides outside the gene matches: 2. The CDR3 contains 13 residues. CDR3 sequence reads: CASKTGMNTEAFF. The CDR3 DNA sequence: TGCGCCAGCAAGACAGGGATGAACACTGAAGCTTTCTTT.

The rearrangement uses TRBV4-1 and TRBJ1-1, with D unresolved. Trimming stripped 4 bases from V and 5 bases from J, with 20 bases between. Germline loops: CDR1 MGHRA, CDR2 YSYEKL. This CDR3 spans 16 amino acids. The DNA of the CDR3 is TGCGCCAGCAGCCCCCCGGACGCCGGAGGAGGGACTGAAGCTTTCTTT. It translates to CASSPPDAGGGTEAFF.

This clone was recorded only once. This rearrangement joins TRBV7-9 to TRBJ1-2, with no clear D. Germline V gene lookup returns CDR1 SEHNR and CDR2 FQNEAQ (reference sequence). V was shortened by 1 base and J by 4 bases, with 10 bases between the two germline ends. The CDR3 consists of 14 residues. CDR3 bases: TGTGCCAGCAGCTTAGACCCGGGTGCCTATGGCTACACCTTC. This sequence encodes CASSLDPGAYGYTF.

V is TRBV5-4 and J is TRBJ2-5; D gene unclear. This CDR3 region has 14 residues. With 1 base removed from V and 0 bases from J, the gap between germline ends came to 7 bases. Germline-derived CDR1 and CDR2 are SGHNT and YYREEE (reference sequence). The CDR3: CASSLSGNQETQYF. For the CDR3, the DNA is TGTGCCAGCAGCTTGTCCGGTAACCAAGAGACCCAGTACTTC.

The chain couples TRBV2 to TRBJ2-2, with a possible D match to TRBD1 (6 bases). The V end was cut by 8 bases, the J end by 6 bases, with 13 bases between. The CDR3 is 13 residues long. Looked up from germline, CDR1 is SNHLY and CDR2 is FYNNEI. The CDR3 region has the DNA TGTGCCAGCGTGGGGGCGGCGGCCGGGGAGCTGTTTTTT. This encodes CASVGAAAGELFF.

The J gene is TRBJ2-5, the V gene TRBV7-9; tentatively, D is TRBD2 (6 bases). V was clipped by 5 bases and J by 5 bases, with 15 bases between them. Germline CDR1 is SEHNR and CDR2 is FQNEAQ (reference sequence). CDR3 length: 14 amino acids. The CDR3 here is CASSMGLHPETQYF. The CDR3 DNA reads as TGTGCCAGCAGCATGGGACTTCATCCGGAGACCCAGTACTTC. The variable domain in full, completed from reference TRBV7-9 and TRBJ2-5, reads DTGVSQNPRHKITKRGQNVTFRCDPISEHNRLYWYRQTLGQGPEFLTYFQNEAQLEKSRLLSDRFSAERPKGSFSTLEIQRTEQGDSAMYLCASSMGLHPETQYFGPGTRLLVL.

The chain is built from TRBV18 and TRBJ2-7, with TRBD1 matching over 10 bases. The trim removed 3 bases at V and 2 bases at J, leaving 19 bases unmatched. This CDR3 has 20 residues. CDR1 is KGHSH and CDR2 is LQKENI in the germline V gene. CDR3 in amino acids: CASSPRGGGQGLKNTYEQYF. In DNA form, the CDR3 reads TGTGCCAGCTCACCTCGGGGTGGGGGACAGGGGCTAAAGAATACCTACGAGCAGTACTTC.

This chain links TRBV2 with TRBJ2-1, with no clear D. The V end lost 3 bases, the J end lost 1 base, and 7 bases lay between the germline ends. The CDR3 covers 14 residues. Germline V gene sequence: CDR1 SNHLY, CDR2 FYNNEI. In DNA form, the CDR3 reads TGTGCCAGCAGTGATGCGGTATCCTACAATGAGCAGTTCTTC. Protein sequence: CASSDAVSYNEQFF.

This CDR3 reads CASSRARGGNSPLHF. CDR3 DNA: TGTGCCAGCAGCCGTGCCCGGGGGGGAAATTCACCCCTCCACTTT. V usage is TRBV6-5 and J usage is TRBJ1-6; D may be TRBD1 (5 bases). This CDR3 is built from 15 residues. V was trimmed by 6 bases and J by 7 bases, leaving 16 bases between them. Germline V gene lookup returns CDR1 MNHEY and CDR2 SVGAGI.

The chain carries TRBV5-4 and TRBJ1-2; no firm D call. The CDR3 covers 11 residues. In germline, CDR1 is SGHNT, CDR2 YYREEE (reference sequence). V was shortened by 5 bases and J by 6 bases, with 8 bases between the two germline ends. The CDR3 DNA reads TGTGCCAGCAGTGTCGGTGATGGCTACACCTTC. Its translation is CASSVGDGYTF.

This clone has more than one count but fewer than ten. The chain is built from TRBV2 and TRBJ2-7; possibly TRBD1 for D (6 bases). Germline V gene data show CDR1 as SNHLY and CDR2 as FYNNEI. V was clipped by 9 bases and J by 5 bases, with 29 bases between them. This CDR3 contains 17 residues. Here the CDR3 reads CASRGSFRTEESNEQYF. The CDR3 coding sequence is TGTGCCAGTAGGGGGTCTTTTCGGACAGAGGAGAGTAACGAGCAGTACTTC.

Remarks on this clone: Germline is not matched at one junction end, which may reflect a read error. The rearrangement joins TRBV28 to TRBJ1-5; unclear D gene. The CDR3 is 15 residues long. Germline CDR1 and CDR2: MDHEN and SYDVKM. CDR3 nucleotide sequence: TGTGCCAGCAGCCCCCGCACCATTAGCCATCAGCCCCAGCATTTT. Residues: CASSPRTISHQPQHF.